This T cell receptor (beta chain) derives from a study of HIV-infected patients and healthy controls. The CDR3 loop spans 17 amino acids. V gave up 0 bases and J gave up 4 bases; unmatched junction bases: 8. TCRdb called the 5' RACE reads again in MiXCR, with one record for every CDR3 protein. The repertoire has around 67,000 distinct CDR3 sequences, less than 20% of them found once; the top ten carry approximately 6%. This clonotype was recorded many times. Sample: CD4+ T cells from blood. This TCR derives from a human donor in good health. V is TRBV23-1 and J is TRBJ2-1, with TRBD1 matching over 8 bases. TRBV23-1 is an ORF, and what it does is uncertain. CDR3 bases: TGCGCCAGCAGTCAATCCCTGGGACAGGAGGCTTACAATGAGCAGTTCTTC. Translation gives CASSQSLGQEAYNEQFF.